Sequencing of this TCR beta chain was carried out in a study of CD8+CD57+ T cells in acquired aplastic anemia. The wider study: Mean yield of DNA from sorted CD4+ and CD8+ cells was approximately 3 ug. Mean read depth for CD4+ cells from healthy donors was around 9.9 million.

For CDR3 and TCR beta VDJ profiling, genomic DNA was the template used. TCRdb reprocessed the reads with MiXCR, giving one entry per CDR3 protein. In the table there are about 160,000 distinct CDR3 sequences, roughly 48% of which are singletons. The CDR3 runs to 14 residues. The J segment lost 3 bases and the V segment lost 0 bases, leaving 1 base of the junction unmatched. CDR1 and CDR2 (germline): SGHRS, YFSETQ. Broader study findings: In common between the patients and the controls were around 29 CD8+ CDR3 sequences. Simpson's diversity of CD8+ cells was not significantly different in patients compared with controls.

The sample holds many counts of this clonotype. The antigen is not known. The source material was sorted CD4+, CD8+, or CD8+CD57+ T cells (not recorded which) from PBMCs. This receptor was taken from a human donor in good health. The rearrangement links TRBV5-1 to TRBJ2-3; 7 bases match TRBD2. CDR3 loop: CASSLEAGTDTQYF. Here the CDR3 DNA reads TGCGCCAGCAGCTTGGAAGCGGGAACAGATACGCAGTATTTT.